Each of the 5 T cell receptor beta chains below was sequenced from the same sample in a study of blood T cells in healthy people across ages. Sample-barcoded 5' priming and a J-beta primer mix drove a second PCR of 7 to 11 cycles. TCRdb re-called the 5' RACE reads with MiXCR, one entry per CDR3 protein. Of fewer than 1.5 million distinct CDR3 sequences in the sample, approximately 38% were seen once. Input material: blood. The receptor set was obtained from a woman aged 18-35 years in good health.

As for this clonotype: Germline and junction disagree at one end, which may indicate a read error. The chain couples TRBV5-1 to TRBJ2-7, with TRBD2 matching 8 bases. The CDR3 loop spans 16 amino acids. Germline V gives CDR1 SGHRS, CDR2 YFSETQ. The CDR3 bases are TGCGTCAGCAGCTTGGTAGCGGGATATAAGTCCTACGAGCAGTACTTC. Translating it yields CVSSLVAGYKSYEQYF.

The genes are TRBV28 and TRBJ1-2, with D unclear. CDR3 size: 12 residues. V shed 3 bases and J shed 8 bases, with 10 bases lying between them. Germline assignment: CDR1 MDHEN and CDR2 SYDVKM. The CDR3 here is CASSFTGLGYTF. The CDR3 coding sequence is TGTGCCAGCAGTTTTACCGGACTGGGCTACACCTTC.

CDR3 nucleotides: TGCGCCAGCAGCGCGAAGCGGGACACTACAACTAATGAAAAACTGTTTTTT. This codes for CASSAKRDTTTNEKLFF. The chain uses TRBV4-1 and TRBJ1-4; possible D gene TRBD1, 6 bases. With 5 bases removed from V and 0 bases from J, the gap between germline ends came to 16 bases. The CDR3 sequence is 17 residues long. Germline V gene sequence: CDR1 MGHRA, CDR2 YSYEKL.

This chain joins TRBV6-2 or TRBV6-3 and TRBJ1-5, with D maybe TRBD1 (5 bases). V gave up 4 bases and J gave up 0 bases, with 10 bases separating them. The CDR3 covers 15 residues. Germline assignment: CDR1 MNHEY and CDR2 SVGEGT. The CDR3: CASSWRGYSNQPQHF. CDR3 nucleotides: TGTGCCAGCAGTTGGCGGGGCTATAGCAATCAGCCCCAGCATTTT.

This chain joins TRBV27 and TRBJ2-6; the D gene is possibly TRBD2 (5 bases). CDR3 length: 17 amino acids. V was pared by 2 bases and J by 0 bases, with 11 bases between. The germline V gene has CDR1 MNHEY and CDR2 SMNVEV (reference sequence). The CDR3 DNA reads as TGTGCCAGCAGTTTAGCGGGCAGGATCTCTGGGGCCAACGTCCTGACTTTC. Its protein product is CASSLAGRISGANVLTF.